Described below is a single T cell receptor beta chain sequence and its context. The sample comes from a study of blood T cell repertoires in COVID-19. There are 17 residues in the CDR3. CDR1 and CDR2 from the germline V gene are MDHEN and SYDVKM. Trimming cost V 3 bases and J 3 bases, with 20 bases left between them. Sequenced by immunoSEQ multiplex PCR; TCRdb stores in-frame clones only, minus some. The sample contains approximately 430,000 clones, approximately 90% of which appear only once. Sequenced: peripheral blood. The receptor was isolated from a woman aged 25 to 39 with active or convalescent COVID-19. The chain links TRBV28 to TRBJ2-5; possibly TRBD1 for D (6 bases). The chain's CDR3 is CASSFAPKDRRKETQYF. The CDR3 nucleotides are TGTGCCAGCAGTTTTGCCCCTAAAGACAGGCGAAAAGAGACCCAGTACTTC.